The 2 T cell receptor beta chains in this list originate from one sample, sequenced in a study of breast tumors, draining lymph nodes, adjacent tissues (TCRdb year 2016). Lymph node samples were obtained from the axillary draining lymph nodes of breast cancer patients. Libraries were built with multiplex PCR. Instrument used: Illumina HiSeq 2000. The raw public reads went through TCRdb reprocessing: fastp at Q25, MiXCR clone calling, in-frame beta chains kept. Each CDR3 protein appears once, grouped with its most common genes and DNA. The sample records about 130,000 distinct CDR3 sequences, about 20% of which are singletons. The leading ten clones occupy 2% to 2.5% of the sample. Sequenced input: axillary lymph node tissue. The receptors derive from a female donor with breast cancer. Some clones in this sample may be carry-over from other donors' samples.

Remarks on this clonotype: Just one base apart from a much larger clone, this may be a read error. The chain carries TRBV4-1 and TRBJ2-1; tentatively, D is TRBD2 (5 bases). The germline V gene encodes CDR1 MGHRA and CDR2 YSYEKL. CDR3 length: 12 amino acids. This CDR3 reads CASSHRGNGQFF. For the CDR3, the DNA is TGCGCCAGCAGCCACCGAGGGAATGGGCAGTTCTTC.

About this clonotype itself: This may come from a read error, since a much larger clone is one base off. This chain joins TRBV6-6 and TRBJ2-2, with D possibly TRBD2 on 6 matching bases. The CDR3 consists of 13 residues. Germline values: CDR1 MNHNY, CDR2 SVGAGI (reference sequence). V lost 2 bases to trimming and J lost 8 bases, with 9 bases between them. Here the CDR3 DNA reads TGTGCCAGCAGTTACCCGGGGGTTGGGGAGCTGTTTTTT. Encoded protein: CASSYPGVGELFF.